This is a list of T cell receptor beta chains from one sample in a study of blood T cell repertoires in COVID-19. Sequenced by immunoSEQ multiplex PCR; TCRdb stores in-frame clones only, minus some. The table has hundreds of thousands of clones, 87% seen once; the top ten hold more than 2%. Sample: peripheral blood. These TCRs come from a man aged 18 to 30 with active or convalescent COVID-19. The CDR3 runs from the conserved cysteine through the conserved F or W. D genes are given only for firm matches. Not every row has a clone size; where given, it reads once, few, many or a size class.

V gene,D gene,clone size,J gene,CDR3 protein,CDR3 DNA
TRBV7-9,-,-,TRBJ2-2,CASSLRVSTTGELFF,TGTGCCAGCAGCCTACGAGTATCTACCACCGGGGAGCTGTTTTTT
TRBV23-1,TRBD2,-,TRBJ2-1,CASSTHPRTSQPYNEQFF,TGCGCCAGCAGTACTCACCCGAGGACTAGCCAACCCTACAATGAGCAGTTCTTC
TRBV28,-,-,TRBJ1-5,CASSFSVVQPQHF,TGTGCCAGCAGTTTCTCGGTTGTGCAGCCCCAGCATTTT
TRBV4-3,-,-,TRBJ1-6,CASSQDSSSGNSPLHF,TGCGCCAGCAGCCAAGATAGCTCCAGCGGGAATTCACCCCTCCACTTT
TRBV28,TRBD1,once,TRBJ2-3,CASSHRPQGFGTDTQYF,TGTGCCAGCAGTCACCGACCACAGGGGTTTGGCACAGATACGCAGTATTTT
TRBV5-1,TRBD1,few,TRBJ2-7,CASSSTGDISYEQYF,TGCGCCAGCAGCTCGACAGGGGACATCTCCTACGAGCAGTACTTC
TRBV2,TRBD1,-,TRBJ1-2,CASSELEDRSGYTF,TGTGCCAGCAGTGAACTCGAGGACAGGAGTGGCTACACCTTC
TRBV2,TRBD1,-,TRBJ1-1,CASSERWTGENTEAFF,TGTGCCAGCAGTGAAAGGTGGACAGGGGAGAACACTGAAGCTTTCTTT
TRBV6-5,TRBD1,-,TRBJ2-3,CASKPGQFTDTQYF,TGTGCCAGCAAACCGGGACAGTTCACAGATACGCAGTATTTT
TRBV11-2,-,-,TRBJ2-2,CASTREVGAGELFF,TGTGCCAGCACTCGGGAAGTGGGTGCCGGGGAGCTGTTTTTT
TRBV25-1,TRBD1,-,TRBJ1-4,CASSPRGRGNEKLFF,TGTGCCAGCAGTCCCCGGGGCAGGGGGAATGAAAAACTGTTTTTT
TRBV6-5,TRBD1,-,TRBJ2-7,CAIGQGSDEQYF,TGTGCCATCGGACAGGGTAGCGACGAGCAGTACTTC
TRBV4-3,TRBD1,few,TRBJ1-1,CASSQGGTGTPSEAFF,TGCGCCAGCAGCCAAGGGGGGACAGGGACCCCTTCTGAAGCTTTCTTT
TRBV5-1,-,-,TRBJ1-1,CASSYEGRELEAFF,TGCGCCAGCAGCTATGAAGGCCGGGAACTTGAAGCTTTCTTT